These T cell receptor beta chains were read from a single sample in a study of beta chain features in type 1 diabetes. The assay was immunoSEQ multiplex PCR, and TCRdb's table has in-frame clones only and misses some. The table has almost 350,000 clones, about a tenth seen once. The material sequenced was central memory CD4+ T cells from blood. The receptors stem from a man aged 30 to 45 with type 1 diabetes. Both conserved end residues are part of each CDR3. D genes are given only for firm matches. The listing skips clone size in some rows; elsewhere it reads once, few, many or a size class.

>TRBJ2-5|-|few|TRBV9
CASSPHTTDGETQYF
TGTGCCAGCAGCCCCCACACTACAGACGGAGAGACCCAGTACTTC
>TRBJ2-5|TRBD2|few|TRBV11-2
CASSLARLAGTQYF
TGTGCCAGCAGCTTAGCCCGACTAGCGGGGACCCAGTACTTC
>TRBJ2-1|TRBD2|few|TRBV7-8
CASSSQGDPGLASYNEQFF
TGTGCCAGCAGCTCACAGGGGGATCCGGGACTAGCGAGCTACAATGAGCAGTTCTTC
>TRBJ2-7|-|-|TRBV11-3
CASSLGAKDEQYF
TGTGCCAGCAGCTTAGGTGCCAAAGACGAGCAGTACTTC
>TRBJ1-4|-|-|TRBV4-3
CASSQDPAAYNEKLFF
TGCGCCAGCAGCCAAGATCCCGCGGCCTATAATGAAAAACTGTTTTTT
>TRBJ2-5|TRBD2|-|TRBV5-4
CASSLQAGQETQYF
TGTGCCAGCAGCTTGCAAGCGGGGCAAGAGACCCAGTACTTC
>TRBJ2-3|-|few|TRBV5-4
CASSFPGTDTQYF
TGTGCCAGCAGCTTTCCGGGCACAGATACGCAGTATTTT
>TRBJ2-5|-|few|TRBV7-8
CASSLDGGRQETQYF
TGTGCCAGCAGCTTAGATGGTGGGAGGCAAGAGACCCAGTACTTC
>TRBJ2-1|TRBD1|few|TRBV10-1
CASSPGQGAYNEQFF
TGCGCCAGCAGTCCCGGACAGGGCGCCTACAATGAGCAGTTCTTC
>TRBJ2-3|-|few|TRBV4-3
CASSPKSGGPVQDTQYF
TGCGCCAGCAGCCCCAAGTCGGGGGGCCCTGTACAGGATACGCAGTATTTT
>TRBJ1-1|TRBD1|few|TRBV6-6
CATSRQGQINTEAFF
TGTGCCACCAGTAGACAGGGACAAATAAACACTGAAGCTTTCTTT
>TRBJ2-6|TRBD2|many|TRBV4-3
CASSQGAVSGAGANVLTF
TGCGCCAGCAGCCAAGGGGCGGTTAGCGGGGCTGGGGCCAACGTCCTGACTTTC
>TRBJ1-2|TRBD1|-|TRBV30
CAWSTGVYGYTF
TGTGCCTGGAGTACAGGGGTTTATGGCTACACCTTC
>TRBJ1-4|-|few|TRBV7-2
CASSLGTAQKYLFF
TGTGCCAGCAGCTTAGGGACAGCCCAAAAGTATCTGTTTTTT
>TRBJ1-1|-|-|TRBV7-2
CASSFDAQPNTEAFF
TGTGCCAGCAGCTTTGATGCACAGCCCAACACTGAAGCTTTCTTT
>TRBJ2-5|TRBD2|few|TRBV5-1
CASSSGLAGGPEQETQYF
TGCGCCAGCAGCTCAGGACTAGCGGGGGGGCCGGAGCAAGAGACCCAGTACTTC
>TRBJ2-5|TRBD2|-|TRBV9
CASSVALAGGRETQYF
TGTGCCAGCAGCGTAGCACTAGCGGGGGGGCGTGAGACCCAGTACTTC
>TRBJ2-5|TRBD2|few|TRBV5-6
CASSLPSGETQYF
TGTGCCAGCAGCTTGCCTAGCGGTGAGACCCAGTACTTC
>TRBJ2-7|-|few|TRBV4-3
CASSQDFGGVGVTYEQYF
TGCGCCAGCAGCCAAGATTTCGGCGGCGTGGGGGTAACCTACGAGCAGTACTTC
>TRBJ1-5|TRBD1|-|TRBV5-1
CASSSALPGQSNQPQHF
TGCGCCAGCAGCTCAGCTCTTCCGGGACAGTCCAATCAGCCCCAGCATTTT
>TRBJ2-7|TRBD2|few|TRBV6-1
CASSGGPRLAGDFSYEQYF
TGTGCCAGCAGTGGGGGCCCGAGGCTAGCGGGGGATTTCTCCTACGAGCAGTACTTC
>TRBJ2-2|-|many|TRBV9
CASSVGAGINTGELFF
TGTGCCAGCAGCGTAGGTGCAGGGATTAACACCGGGGAGCTGTTTTTT
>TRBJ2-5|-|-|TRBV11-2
CASSLRLQQETQYF
TGTGCCAGCAGCTTACGTTTGCAGCAAGAGACCCAGTACTTC
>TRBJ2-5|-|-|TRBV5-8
CASSLQNGRGRYF
TGTGCCAGCAGCCTTCAAAACGGGCGGGGCCGTTACTTC
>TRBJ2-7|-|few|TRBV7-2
CASSLPPNSYEQYF
TGTGCCAGCAGCTTACCGCCTAACTCCTACGAGCAGTACTTC
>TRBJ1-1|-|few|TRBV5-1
CASSLEQSVAFF
TGCGCCAGCAGCTTGGAACAGAGTGTGGCTTTCTTT
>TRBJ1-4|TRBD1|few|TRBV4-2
CASSQSGQNEKLFF
TGTGCCAGCAGCCAGTCGGGACAGAATGAAAAACTGTTTTTT
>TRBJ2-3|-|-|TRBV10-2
CASSEKLRDTQYF
TGCGCCAGCAGTGAAAAACTTAGAGATACGCAGTATTTT
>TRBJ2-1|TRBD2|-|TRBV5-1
CASTRPGLAGLNEQFF
TGCGCCAGCACCCGCCCGGGACTAGCGGGACTCAATGAGCAGTTCTTC
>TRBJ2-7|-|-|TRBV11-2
CASSSDISSYEQYF
TGTGCCAGCAGCTCCGACATTTCCTCCTACGAGCAGTACTTC
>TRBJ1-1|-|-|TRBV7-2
CASSLSHGADYTEAFF
TGTGCCAGCAGCTTATCCCACGGGGCAGACTACACTGAAGCTTTCTTT